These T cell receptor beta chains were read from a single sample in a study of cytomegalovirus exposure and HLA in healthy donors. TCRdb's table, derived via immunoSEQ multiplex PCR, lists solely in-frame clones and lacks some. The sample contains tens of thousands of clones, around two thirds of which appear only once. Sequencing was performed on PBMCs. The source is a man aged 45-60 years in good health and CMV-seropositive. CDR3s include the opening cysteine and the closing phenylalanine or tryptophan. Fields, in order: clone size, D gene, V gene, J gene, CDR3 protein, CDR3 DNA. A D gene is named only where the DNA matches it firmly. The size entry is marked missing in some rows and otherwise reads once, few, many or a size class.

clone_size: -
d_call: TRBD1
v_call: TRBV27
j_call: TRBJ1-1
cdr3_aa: CASSSGGWGTEAFF
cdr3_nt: TGTGCCAGCAGTTCAGGGGGGTGGGGCACTGAAGCTTTCTTT

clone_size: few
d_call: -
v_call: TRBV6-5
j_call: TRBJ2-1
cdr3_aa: CASRDLPLEEFF
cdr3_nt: TGTGCCAGCAGAGACCTACCCCTGGAGGAGTTCTTC

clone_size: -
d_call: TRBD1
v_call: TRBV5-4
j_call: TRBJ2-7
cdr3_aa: CASSFGTGGFEQYF
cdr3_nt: TGTGCCAGCAGCTTCGGGACAGGGGGTTTCGAGCAGTACTTC

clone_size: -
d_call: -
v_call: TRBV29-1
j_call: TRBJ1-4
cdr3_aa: CSGSGDNEKLFF
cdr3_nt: TGCAGCGGCTCAGGGGACAATGAAAAACTGTTTTTT

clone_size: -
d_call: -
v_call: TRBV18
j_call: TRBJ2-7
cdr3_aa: CASSPPRQNYEQYF
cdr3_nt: TGTGCCAGCTCACCACCGCGGCAGAATTACGAGCAGTACTTC

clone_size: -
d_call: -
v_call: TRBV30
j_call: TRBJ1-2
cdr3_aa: CAWIRGTGGYTF
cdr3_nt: TGTGCCTGGATCCGGGGGACGGGAGGCTACACCTTC

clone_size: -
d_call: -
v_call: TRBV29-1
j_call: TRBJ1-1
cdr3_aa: CSVDKNTEAFF
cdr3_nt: TGCAGCGTTGATAAGAACACTGAAGCTTTCTTT

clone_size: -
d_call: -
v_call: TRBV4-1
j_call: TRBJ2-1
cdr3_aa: CASSQDLSSYNEQFF
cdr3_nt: TGCGCCAGCAGTCAAGACCTTAGCTCCTACAATGAGCAGTTCTTC

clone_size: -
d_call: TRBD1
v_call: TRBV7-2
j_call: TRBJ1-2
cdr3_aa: CASSSRWDRASYGYTF
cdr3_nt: TGTGCCAGCAGTTCCCGGTGGGACAGAGCCTCGTATGGCTACACCTTC

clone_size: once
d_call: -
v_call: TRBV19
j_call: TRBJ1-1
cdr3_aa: CASSIGGGATEAFF
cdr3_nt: TGTGCCAGTAGTATTGGTGGAGGGGCCACTGAAGCTTTCTTT

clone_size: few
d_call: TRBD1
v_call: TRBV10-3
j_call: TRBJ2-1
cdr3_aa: CATPGTGADNEQFF
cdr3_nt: TGTGCCACACCCGGGACAGGGGCGGACAATGAGCAGTTCTTC

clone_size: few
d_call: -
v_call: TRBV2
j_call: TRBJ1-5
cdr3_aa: CASSLYSNQPQHF
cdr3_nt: TGTGCCAGCAGTTTGTATAGCAATCAGCCCCAGCATTTT

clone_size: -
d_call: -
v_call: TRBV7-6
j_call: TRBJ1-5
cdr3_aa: CASSLFVGDQPQHF
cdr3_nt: TGTGCCAGCAGCCTTTTTGTAGGGGATCAGCCCCAGCATTTT

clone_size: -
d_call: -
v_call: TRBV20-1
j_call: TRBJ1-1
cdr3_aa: CSVMNTEAFF
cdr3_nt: TGCAGTGTCATGAACACTGAAGCTTTCTTT

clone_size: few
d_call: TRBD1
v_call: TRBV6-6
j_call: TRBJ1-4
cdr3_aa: CASSGRQGDEKLFF
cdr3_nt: TGTGCCAGCAGTGGAAGACAGGGGGATGAAAAACTGTTTTTT

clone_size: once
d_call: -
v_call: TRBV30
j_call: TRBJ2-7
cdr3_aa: CAWSVTGYEQYF
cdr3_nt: TGTGCCTGGAGTGTAACCGGTTACGAGCAGTACTTC

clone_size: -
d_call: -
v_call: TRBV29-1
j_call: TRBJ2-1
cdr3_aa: CSVVRYNEQFF
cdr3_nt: TGCAGCGTTGTGAGATACAATGAGCAGTTCTTC

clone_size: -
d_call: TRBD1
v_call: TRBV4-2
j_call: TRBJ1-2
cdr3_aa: CASSQDRWTGGLYGYTF
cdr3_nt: TGTGCCAGCAGCCAAGATCGCTGGACAGGGGGTCTCTATGGCTACACCTTC

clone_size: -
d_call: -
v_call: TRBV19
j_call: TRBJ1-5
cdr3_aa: CASTWEQADGQPQHF
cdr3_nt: TGTGCCAGTACTTGGGAACAGGCCGACGGTCAGCCCCAGCATTTT

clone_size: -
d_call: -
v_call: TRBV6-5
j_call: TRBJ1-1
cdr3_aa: CASQGRENTEAFF
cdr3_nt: TGTGCCAGCCAAGGACGGGAGAACACTGAAGCTTTCTTT

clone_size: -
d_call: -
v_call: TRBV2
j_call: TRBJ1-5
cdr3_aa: CASSGRVNQPQHF
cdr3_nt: TGTGCCAGCAGTGGCAGGGTCAATCAGCCCCAGCATTTT

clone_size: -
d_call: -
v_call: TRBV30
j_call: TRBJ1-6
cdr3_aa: CASKWDTIEANSPLHF
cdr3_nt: TGTGCCAGCAAATGGGACACAATAGAAGCCAATTCACCCCTCCACTTT

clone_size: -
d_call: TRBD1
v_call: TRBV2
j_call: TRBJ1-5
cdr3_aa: CASSATGSGNQPQHF
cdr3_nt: TGTGCCAGCAGTGCGACAGGGTCTGGCAATCAGCCCCAGCATTTT

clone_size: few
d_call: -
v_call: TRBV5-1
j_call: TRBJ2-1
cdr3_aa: CASSDPGGRIEQFF
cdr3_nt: TGCGCCAGCAGCGATCCCGGGGGGCGCATTGAGCAGTTCTTC

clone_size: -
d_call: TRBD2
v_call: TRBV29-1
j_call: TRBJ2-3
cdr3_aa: CSSRAGSAADTQYF
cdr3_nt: TGCAGCTCCAGAGCGGGGTCCGCGGCAGATACGCAGTATTTT

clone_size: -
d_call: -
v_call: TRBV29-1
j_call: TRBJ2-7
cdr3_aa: CSATGQGLNEQYF
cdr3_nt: TGCAGCGCCACGGGGCAGGGACTCAACGAGCAGTACTTC

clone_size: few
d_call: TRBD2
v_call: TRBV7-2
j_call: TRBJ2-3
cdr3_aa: CASSPRGTSGGDTQYF
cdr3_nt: TGTGCCAGCAGCCCGCGGGGGACTAGCGGGGGAGATACGCAGTATTTT

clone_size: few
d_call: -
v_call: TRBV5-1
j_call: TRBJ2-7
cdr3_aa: CASSHLVGGYEQYF
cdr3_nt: TGCGCCAGCAGTCATCTGGTAGGGGGCTACGAGCAGTACTTC

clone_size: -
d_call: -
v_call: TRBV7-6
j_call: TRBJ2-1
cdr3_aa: CASSLGVTLNEQFF
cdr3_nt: TGTGCCAGCAGCTTAGGAGTAACCCTAAATGAGCAGTTCTTC

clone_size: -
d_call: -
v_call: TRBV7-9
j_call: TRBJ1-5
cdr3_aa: CASSSGHNSNQPQHF
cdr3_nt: TGTGCCAGCAGCTCAGGCCACAATAGCAATCAGCCCCAGCATTTT

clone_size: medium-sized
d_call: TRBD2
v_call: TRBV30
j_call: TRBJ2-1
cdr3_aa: CAWRDTSGRASSYNEQFF
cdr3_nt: TGTGCCTGGAGGGACACTAGCGGGAGAGCGAGCTCCTACAATGAGCAGTTCTTC

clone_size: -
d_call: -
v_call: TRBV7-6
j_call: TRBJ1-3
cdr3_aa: CASSLAEVGNTIYF
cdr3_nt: TGTGCCAGCAGCTTGGCGGAAGTTGGAAACACCATATATTTT

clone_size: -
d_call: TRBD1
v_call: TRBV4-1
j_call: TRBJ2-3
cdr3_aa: CASSQFDRGNTDTQYF
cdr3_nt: TGCGCCAGCAGCCAATTCGACAGGGGAAACACAGATACGCAGTATTTT

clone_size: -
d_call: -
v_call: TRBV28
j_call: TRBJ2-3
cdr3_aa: CASMGGNTDTQYF
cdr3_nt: TGTGCCAGCATGGGCGGGAACACAGATACGCAGTATTTT

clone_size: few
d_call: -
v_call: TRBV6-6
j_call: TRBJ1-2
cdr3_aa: CASSQGRDYGYTF
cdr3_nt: TGTGCCAGCAGCCAAGGGCGGGACTATGGCTACACCTTC

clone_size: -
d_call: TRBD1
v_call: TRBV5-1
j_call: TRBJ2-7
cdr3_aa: CASSRDRATNEQYF
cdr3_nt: TGCGCCAGCTCACGGGACAGGGCCACCAACGAGCAGTACTTC

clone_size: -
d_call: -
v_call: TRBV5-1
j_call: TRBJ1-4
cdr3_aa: CASSLMGQGEKLFF
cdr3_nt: TGCGCCAGCAGCTTGATGGGGCAGGGTGAAAAACTGTTTTTT

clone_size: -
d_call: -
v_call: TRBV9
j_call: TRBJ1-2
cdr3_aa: CASSVVATGNYGYTF
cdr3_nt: TGTGCCAGCAGCGTTGTAGCCACGGGAAACTATGGCTACACCTTC

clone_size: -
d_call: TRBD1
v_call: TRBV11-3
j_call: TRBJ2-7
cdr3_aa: CASSPSNWTGLYEQYF
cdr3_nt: TGTGCCAGCAGCCCATCAAATTGGACAGGGCTCTACGAGCAGTACTTC

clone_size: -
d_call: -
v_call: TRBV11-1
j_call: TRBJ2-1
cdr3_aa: CASSYERSEQFF
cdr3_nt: TGTGCCAGCAGCTATGAACGTAGCGAGCAGTTCTTC

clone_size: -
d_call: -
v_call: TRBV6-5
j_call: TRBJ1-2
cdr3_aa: CASSYDLWSNYGYTF
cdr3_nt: TGTGCCAGCAGTTATGATTTGTGGAGTAACTATGGCTACACCTTC

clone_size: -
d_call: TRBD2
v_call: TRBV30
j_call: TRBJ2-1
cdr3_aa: CAWSVTASGISEQFF
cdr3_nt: TGTGCCTGGAGTGTCACAGCTAGCGGGATCAGTGAGCAGTTCTTC

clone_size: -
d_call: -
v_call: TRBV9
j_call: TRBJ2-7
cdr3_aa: CASSVESLPYEQYF
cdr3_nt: TGTGCCAGCAGCGTAGAGAGCTTACCCTACGAGCAGTACTTC

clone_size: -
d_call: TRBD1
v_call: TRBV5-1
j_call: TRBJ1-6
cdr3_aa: CASSPDLGGGSPLHF
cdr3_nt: TGCGCCAGCAGCCCCGATTTAGGGGGCGGTTCACCCCTCCACTTT

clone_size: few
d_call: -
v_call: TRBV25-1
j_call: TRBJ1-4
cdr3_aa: CASSRTANEKLFF
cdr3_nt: TGTGCCAGCAGCCGGACAGCTAATGAAAAACTGTTTTTT

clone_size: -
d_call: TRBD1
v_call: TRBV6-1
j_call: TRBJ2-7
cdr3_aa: CASSEDLWGQTYEQYF
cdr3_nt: TGTGCCAGCAGTGAAGATCTGTGGGGACAGACCTACGAGCAGTACTTC